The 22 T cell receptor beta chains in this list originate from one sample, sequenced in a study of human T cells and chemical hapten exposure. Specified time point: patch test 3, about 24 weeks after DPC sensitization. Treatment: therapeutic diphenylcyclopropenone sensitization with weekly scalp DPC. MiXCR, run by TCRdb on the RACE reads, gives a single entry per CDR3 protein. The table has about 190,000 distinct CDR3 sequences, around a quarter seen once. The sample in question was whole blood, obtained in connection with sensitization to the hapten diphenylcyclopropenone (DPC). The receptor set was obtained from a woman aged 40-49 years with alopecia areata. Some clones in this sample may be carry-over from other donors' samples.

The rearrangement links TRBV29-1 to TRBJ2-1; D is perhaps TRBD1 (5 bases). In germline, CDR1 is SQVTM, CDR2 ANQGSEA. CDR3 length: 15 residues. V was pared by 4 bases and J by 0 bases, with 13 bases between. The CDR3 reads CSVAGALPSYNEQFF. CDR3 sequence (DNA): TGCAGCGTTGCTGGGGCACTCCCCTCCTACAATGAGCAGTTCTTC.

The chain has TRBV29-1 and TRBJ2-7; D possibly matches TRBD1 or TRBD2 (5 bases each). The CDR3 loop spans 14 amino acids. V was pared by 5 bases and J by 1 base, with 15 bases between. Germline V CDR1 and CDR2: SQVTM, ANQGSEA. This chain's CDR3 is CSVSAGTGSYEQYF. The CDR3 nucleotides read TGCAGCGTTTCAGCCGGGACCGGATCCTACGAGCAGTACTTC.

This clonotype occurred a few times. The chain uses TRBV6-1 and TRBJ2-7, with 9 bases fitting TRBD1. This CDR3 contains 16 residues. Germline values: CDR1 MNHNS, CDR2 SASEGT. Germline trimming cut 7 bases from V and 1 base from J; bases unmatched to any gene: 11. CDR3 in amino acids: CASTISLGTGSYEQYF. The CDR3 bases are TGTGCCAGCACTATCTCCCTCGGGACAGGGTCCTACGAGCAGTACTTC.

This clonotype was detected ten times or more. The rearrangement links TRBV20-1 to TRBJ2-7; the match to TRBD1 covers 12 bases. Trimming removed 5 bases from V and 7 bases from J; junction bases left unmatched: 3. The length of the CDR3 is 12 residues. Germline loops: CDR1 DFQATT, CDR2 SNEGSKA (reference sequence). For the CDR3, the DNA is TGCAGTGCTTGGGACAGGGGGCGAGAGCAGTACTTC. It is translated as CSAWDRGREQYF.

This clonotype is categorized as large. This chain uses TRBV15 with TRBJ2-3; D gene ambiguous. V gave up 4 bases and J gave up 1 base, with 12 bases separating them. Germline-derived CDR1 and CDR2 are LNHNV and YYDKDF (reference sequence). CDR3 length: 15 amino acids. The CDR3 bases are TGTGCCACCAGCACCCAAAGCGATGGCACAGATACGCAGTATTTT. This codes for CATSTQSDGTDTQYF. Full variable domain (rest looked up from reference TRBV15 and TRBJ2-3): DAMVIQNPRYQVTQFGKPVTLSCSQTLNHNVMYWYQQKSSQAPKLLFHYYDKDFNNEADTPDNFQSRRPNTSFCFLDIRSPGLGDTAMYLCATSTQSDGTDTQYFGPGTRLTVL.

This CDR3 reads CASSHESSYNEQFF. The CDR3 region has the DNA TGTGCCAGCAGTCACGAGAGCTCCTACAATGAGCAGTTCTTC. V is TRBV28 and J is TRBJ2-1, with D uncertain. The germline V and J ends were trimmed by 5 bases and 0 bases, with 8 bases remaining between them. This CDR3 is built from 14 residues. Germline V gene lookup returns CDR1 MDHEN and CDR2 SYDVKM.

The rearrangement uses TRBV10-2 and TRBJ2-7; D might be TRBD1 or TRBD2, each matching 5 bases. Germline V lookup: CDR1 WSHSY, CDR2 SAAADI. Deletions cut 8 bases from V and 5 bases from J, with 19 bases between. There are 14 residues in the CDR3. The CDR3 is CASVRDPEGNEQYF. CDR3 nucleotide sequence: TGCGCCAGCGTCCGGGACCCCGAGGGTAACGAGCAGTACTTC.

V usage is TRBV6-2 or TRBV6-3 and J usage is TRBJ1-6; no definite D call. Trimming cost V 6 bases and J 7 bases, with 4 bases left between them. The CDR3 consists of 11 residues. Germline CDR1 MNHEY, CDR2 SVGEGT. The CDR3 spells CASSQNSPLHF. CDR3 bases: TGTGCCAGCAGCCAAAATTCACCCCTCCACTTT.

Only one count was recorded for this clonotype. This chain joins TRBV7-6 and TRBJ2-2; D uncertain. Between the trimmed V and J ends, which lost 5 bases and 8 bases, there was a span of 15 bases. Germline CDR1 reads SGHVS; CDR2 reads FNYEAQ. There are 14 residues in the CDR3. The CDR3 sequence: CASSPRSQNGELFF. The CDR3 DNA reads TGTGCCAGCAGCCCCCGGAGTCAGAATGGGGAGCTGTTTTTT. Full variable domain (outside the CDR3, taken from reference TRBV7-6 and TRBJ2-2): GAGVSQSPRYKVTKRGQDVALRCDPISGHVSLYWYRQALGQGPEFLTYFNYEAQQDKSGLPNDRFSAERPEGSISTLTIQRTEQRDSAMYRCASSPRSQNGELFFGEGSRLTVL.

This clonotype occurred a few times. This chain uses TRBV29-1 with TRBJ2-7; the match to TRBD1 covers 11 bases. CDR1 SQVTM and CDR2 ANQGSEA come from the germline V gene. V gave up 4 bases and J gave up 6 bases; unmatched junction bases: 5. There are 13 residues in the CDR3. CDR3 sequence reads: CSVVGTGGLEQYF. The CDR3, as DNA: TGCAGCGTTGTGGGGACAGGGGGGCTCGAGCAGTACTTC.

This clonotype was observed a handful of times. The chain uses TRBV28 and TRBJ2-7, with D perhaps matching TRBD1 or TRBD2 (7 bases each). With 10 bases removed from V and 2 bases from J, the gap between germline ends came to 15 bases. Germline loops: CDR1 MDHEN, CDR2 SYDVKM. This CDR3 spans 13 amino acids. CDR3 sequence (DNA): TGTGCCACCCTGGGGGGGACAGCCTACGAGCAGTACTTC. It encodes CATLGGTAYEQYF.

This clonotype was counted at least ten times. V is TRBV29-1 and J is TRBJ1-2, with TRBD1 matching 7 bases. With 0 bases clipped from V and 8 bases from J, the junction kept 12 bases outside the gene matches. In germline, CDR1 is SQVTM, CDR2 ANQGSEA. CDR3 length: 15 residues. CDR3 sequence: CSVEEGGRGFRGYTF. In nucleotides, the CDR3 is TGCAGCGTTGAAGAGGGAGGCAGGGGGTTTCGAGGCTACACCTTC. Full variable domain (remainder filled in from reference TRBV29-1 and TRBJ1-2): SAVISQKPSRDICQRGTSLTIQCQVDSQVTMMFWYRQQPGQSLTLIATANQGSEATYESGFVIDKFPISRPNLTFSTLTVSNMSPEDSSIYLCSVEEGGRGFRGYTFGSGTRLTVV.

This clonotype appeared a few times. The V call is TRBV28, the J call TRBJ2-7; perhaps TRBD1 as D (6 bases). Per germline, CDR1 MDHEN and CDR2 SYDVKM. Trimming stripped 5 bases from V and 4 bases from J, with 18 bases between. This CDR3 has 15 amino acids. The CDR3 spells CASSNGGGLSYEQYF. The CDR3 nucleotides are TGTGCCAGCAGTAACGGTGGGGGCCTTTCTTACGAGCAGTACTTC.

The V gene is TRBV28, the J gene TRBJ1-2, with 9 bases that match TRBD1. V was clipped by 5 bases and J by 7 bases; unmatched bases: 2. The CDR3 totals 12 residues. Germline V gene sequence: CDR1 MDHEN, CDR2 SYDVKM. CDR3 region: CASSGGQGGYTF. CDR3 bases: TGTGCCAGCAGTGGGGGACAGGGTGGCTACACCTTC.

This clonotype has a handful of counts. The CDR3 DNA follows: TGTGCCATCAGCGCCCGGGGCCCCTCCTACGAGCAGTACTTC. Its protein product is CAISARGPSYEQYF. The chain employs TRBV10-3 and TRBJ2-7, with D perhaps assigned TRBD1 or TRBD2 (5 bases each). Germline V CDR1 and CDR2: ENHRY, SYGVKD. This CDR3 contains 14 residues. V gave up 6 bases and J gave up 0 bases, with 12 bases separating them.

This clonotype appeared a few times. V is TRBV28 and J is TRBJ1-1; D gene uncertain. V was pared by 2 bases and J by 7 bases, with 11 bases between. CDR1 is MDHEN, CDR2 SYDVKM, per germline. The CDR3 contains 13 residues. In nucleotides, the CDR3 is TGTGCCAGCAGTTTAAGTATGGCAGGTGAAGCTTTCTTT. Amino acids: CASSLSMAGEAFF.

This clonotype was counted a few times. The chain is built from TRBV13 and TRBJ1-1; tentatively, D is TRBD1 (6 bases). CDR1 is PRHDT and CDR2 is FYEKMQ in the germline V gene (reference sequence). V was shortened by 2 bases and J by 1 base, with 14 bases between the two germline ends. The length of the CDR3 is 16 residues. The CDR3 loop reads CASSLRGAGRNTEAFF. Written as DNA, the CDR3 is TGTGCCAGCAGCTTAAGGGGGGCAGGGAGGAACACTGAAGCTTTCTTT. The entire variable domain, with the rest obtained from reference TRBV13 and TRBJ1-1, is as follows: AAGVIQSPRHLIKEKRETATLKCYPIPRHDTVYWYQQGPGQDPQFLISFYEKMQSDKGSIPDRFSAQQFSDYHSELNMSSLELGDSALYFCASSLRGAGRNTEAFFGQGTRLTVV.

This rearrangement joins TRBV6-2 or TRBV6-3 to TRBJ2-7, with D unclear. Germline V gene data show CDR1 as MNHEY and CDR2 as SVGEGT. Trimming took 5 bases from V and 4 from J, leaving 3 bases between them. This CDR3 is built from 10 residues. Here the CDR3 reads CASSKYEQYF. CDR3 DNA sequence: TGTGCCAGCAGTAAATACGAGCAGTACTTC.

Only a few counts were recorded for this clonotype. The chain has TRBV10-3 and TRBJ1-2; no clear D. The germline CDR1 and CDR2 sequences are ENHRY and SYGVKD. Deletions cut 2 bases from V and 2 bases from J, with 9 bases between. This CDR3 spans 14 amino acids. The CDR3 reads CAISETPRNYGYTF. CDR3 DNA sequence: TGTGCCATCAGTGAGACCCCGCGGAACTATGGCTACACCTTC.

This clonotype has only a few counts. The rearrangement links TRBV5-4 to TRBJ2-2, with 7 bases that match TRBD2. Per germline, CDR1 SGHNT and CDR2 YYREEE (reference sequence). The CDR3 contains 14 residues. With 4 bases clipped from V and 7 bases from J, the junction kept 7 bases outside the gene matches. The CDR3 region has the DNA TGTGCCAGCAGCAGGGGACTACTAGACGGGGAGCTGTTTTTT. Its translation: CASSRGLLDGELFF. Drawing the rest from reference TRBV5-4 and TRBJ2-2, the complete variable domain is ETGVTQSPTHLIKTRGQQVTLRCSSQSGHNTVSWYQQALGQGPQFIFQYYREEENGRGNFPPRFSGLQFPNYSSELNVNALELDDSALYLCASSRGLLDGELFFGEGSRLTVL.

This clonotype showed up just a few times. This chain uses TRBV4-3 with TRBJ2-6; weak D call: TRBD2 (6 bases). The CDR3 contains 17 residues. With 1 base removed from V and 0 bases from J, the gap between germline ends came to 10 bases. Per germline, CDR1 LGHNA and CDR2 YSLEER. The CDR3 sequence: CASSQGYGSSGANVLTF. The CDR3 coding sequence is TGCGCCAGCAGCCAAGGATACGGGAGCTCTGGGGCCAACGTCCTGACTTTC.

The DNA of the CDR3 is TGCAGTGCTAGTGTCGCGACAGGTTTCTACGAGCAGTACTTC. Translated: CSASVATGFYEQYF. The chain joins TRBV20-1 to TRBJ2-7; possibly TRBD1 for D (6 bases). CDR1 is DFQATT and CDR2 is SNEGSKA in the germline V gene (reference sequence). The germline V and J ends were trimmed by 3 bases and 3 bases, with 15 bases remaining between them. This CDR3 is 14 amino acids long.